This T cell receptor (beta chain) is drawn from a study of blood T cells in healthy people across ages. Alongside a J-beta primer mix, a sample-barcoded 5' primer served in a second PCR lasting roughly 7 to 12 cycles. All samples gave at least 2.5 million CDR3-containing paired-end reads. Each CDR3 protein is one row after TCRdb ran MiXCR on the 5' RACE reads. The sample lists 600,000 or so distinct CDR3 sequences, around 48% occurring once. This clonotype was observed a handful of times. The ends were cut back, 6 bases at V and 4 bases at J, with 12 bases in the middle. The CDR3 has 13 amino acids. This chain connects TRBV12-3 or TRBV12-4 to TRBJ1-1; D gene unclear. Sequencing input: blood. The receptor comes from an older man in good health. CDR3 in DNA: TGTGCCAGCAGAACCCAACAGTTCACTGAAGCTTTCTTT. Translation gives CASRTQQFTEAFF.